This is a list of T cell receptor beta chains from one sample in a study of T cell responses to AZD1222 COVID-19 vaccine. Measured with immunoSEQ multiplex PCR; TCRdb has only the in-frame clones, and not every one. The sample gives 70,000 to 90,000 clones, approximately 89% of which show up once; over 2% is in the top ten. Sequenced material: peripheral blood, taken on day 0 of AZD1222 vaccination. The source of these receptors is an adult in good health. Each CDR3 is given without its conserved first and last residue.

>TRBJ1-5|TRBV5-5
ASSPTRSNQPQH
>TRBJ1-1|TRBV18
ASSLGGARETEAF
>TRBJ2-7|TRBV20-1
SARDLRHEY
>TRBJ1-1|TRBV7-2
ASSLAHPYMMNTEAF
>TRBJ2-1|TRBV7-2
ASSSSSGSFYNEQF
>TRBJ2-1|TRBV3-1/TRBV3-2
ASSPPFRAGAYNEQF
>TRBJ1-5|TRBV19
ASSPRIDGQPQH
>TRBJ1-2|TRBV11-2
ASSLGQGYGYT
>TRBJ2-7|TRBV6-1
ASSEPGIKAYEQY
>TRBJ1-2|TRBV5-4
ASSLPGQGGDGYT
>TRBJ2-1|TRBV30
AWRRWDEQF
>TRBJ2-2|TRBV9
ASSGSGEGAGELF
>TRBJ2-3|TRBV9
ASSAAPAVDRNTQY
>TRBJ1-5|TRBV24-1
ATSLQGISNQPQH
>TRBJ2-2|TRBV24-1
ATSDLTTWEGEITGELF
>TRBJ1-4|TRBV15
ATSREVGQAVGKLF
>TRBJ1-2|TRBV4-1
ASSQDRGRAGYT